What follows are 27 T cell receptor beta chains derived from one specimen sequenced in a study of regulatory T cells in long-lasting Graves disease. Time point reported: persistent/refractory GD, antithyroid drugs over 5 years with positive TRAb. From RNA extracted from PBMCs, the TCR library was made. Construction of TCR beta libraries relied on iRepertoire HTBI primers and on Arm-PCR targeting CDR3 regions. Using its own MiXCR run on the multiplex PCR reads, TCRdb lists one record per CDR3 protein. The sample comprises a few hundred thousand distinct CDR3 sequences, around 24% of which are singletons, and over 25% rests with the top ten. Sequenced here: peripheral blood mononuclear cells (PBMCs), sampled when the disease was refractory, from a patient treated with antithyroid drugs. All receptors derive from a female donor with Graves disease.

V gene TRBV5-1 combines with J gene TRBJ2-3, with TRBD1 matching over 7 bases. V shed 7 bases and J 3 bases; nucleotides not matched to a gene: 5. The CDR3 extends over 13 amino acids. CDR1 is SGHRS, CDR2 YFSETQ, per germline. The CDR3 region is CASAWDRTDTQYF. The CDR3 coding sequence is TGCGCCAGCGCATGGGACAGAACAGATACGCAGTATTTT.

This clonotype was recorded at least ten times. This rearrangement joins TRBV27 to TRBJ1-1; D is unclear. Between the trimmed V and J ends, which lost 3 bases and 1 base, there was a span of 6 bases. The germline gives CDR1 MNHEY, CDR2 SMNVEV (reference sequence). The CDR3 runs to 13 residues. The CDR3 sequence: CASSFIGNTEAFF. The CDR3 bases are TGTGCCAGCAGTTTTATCGGGAACACTGAAGCTTTCTTT.

This chain connects TRBV28 to TRBJ2-2; 12 positions agree with TRBD2. Germline assignment: CDR1 MDHEN and CDR2 SYDVKM. Trimming cost V 6 bases and J 3 bases; bases outside gene matches: 8. The CDR3 runs 17 residues. CDR3: CASSPTSGSGDTGELFF. CDR3 sequence (DNA): TGTGCCAGCAGCCCGACTAGCGGGAGTGGTGACACCGGGGAGCTGTTTTTT.

The CDR3 sequence is CSASAPGTGGTSYEQYF. The CDR3, as DNA: TGCAGTGCTTCCGCCCCCGGGACAGGGGGGACCTCCTACGAGCAGTACTTC. The chain links TRBV20-1 to TRBJ2-7; TRBD1 aligns across 11 bases. The CDR3 is 17 amino acids. The germline V gene encodes CDR1 DFQATT and CDR2 SNEGSKA (reference sequence). The trim removed 5 bases at V and 0 bases at J, leaving 12 bases unmatched.

This clonotype was seen ten or more times. The chain is built from TRBV6-5 and TRBJ2-5, with 11 bases that match TRBD2. The CDR3 extends over 17 amino acids. Germline CDR1 reads MNHEY; CDR2 reads SVGAGI. V dropped 0 bases and J dropped 5; count of bases not matched to a gene: 8. The CDR3 DNA reads as TGTGCCAGCAGTTACTCGGGACTAGCGGCGCGAGAGGAGACCCAGTACTTC. This gives the protein CASSYSGLAAREETQYF.

This clonotype was detected ten times or more. V gene TRBV6-1 combines with J gene TRBJ1-1; D ambiguous. The germline CDR1 and CDR2 sequences are MNHNS and SASEGT. V was shortened by 6 bases and J by 0 bases, with 8 bases between the two germline ends. The CDR3 extends over 13 amino acids. CDR3 bases: TGTGCCAGCAGAGACGGGCTGAACACTGAAGCTTTCTTT. This encodes CASRDGLNTEAFF.

This chain connects TRBV11-1 to TRBJ2-7; D may be TRBD2 (6 bases). CDR1 is SGHAT and CDR2 is FQDESV in the germline V gene (reference sequence). The CDR3 is 13 amino acids. Trimming stripped 5 bases from V and 6 bases from J, with 14 bases between. The CDR3 region is CASSVSSAGEQYF. As DNA, the CDR3 is TGTGCCAGCAGCGTTTCTAGCGCCGGCGAGCAGTACTTC. The full variable domain, completed using reference TRBV11-1 and TRBJ2-7, is EAEVAQSPRYKITEKSQAVAFWCDPISGHATLYWYRQILGQGPELLVQFQDESVVDDSQLPKDRFSAERLKGVDSTLKIQPAELGDSAMYLCASSVSSAGEQYFGPGTRLTVT.

This clonotype occurred many times. The junction and the germline gene differ at one end; a read error may be behind it. The genes are TRBV12-3 or TRBV12-4 and TRBJ2-5; 11 nucleotides match TRBD1. The CDR3 totals 12 residues. CDR3 nucleotides: TGTGCCAGCAGTTTTAACGGACAGGGGGCCGACTTC. This codes for CASSFNGQGADF.

There are many counts of this clonotype. V gene TRBV2 combines with J gene TRBJ2-2; D is uncertain. Germline assignment: CDR1 SNHLY and CDR2 FYNNEI. The CDR3 loop spans 12 amino acids. Trimming pared 2 bases from V and 6 bases from J, leaving 4 bases between. The CDR3 coding sequence is TGTGCCAGCAGTGAACCCCCCGGGGAGCTGTTTTTT. Translating it yields CASSEPPGELFF.

The rearrangement uses TRBV5-1 and TRBJ1-1; D ambiguous. Germline lookup yields CDR1 SGHRS and CDR2 YFSETQ. V lost 0 bases and J 1 base, leaving 10 bases between the germline ends. The CDR3 loop spans 15 amino acids. The CDR3 coding sequence is TGCGCCAGCAGCTTGGCTGGGTTGACGAACACTGAAGCTTTCTTT. Protein sequence: CASSLAGLTNTEAFF.

This clonotype came up a few times. The CDR3 loop reads CAWLGGPETQYF. As DNA, the CDR3 is TGTGCCTGGCTGGGGGGGCCAGAGACCCAGTACTTC. This chain links TRBV30 with TRBJ2-5; weak D call: TRBD2 (7 bases). Trimming stripped 5 bases from V and 4 bases from J, with 11 bases between. Germline values: CDR1 GTSNPN, CDR2 SVGIG (reference sequence). The CDR3 has 12 amino acids. Looking up the rest from reference TRBV30 and TRBJ2-5 gives the full variable domain: SQTIHQWPATLVQPVGSPLSLECTVEGTSNPNLYWYRQAAGRGLQLLFYSVGIGQISSEVPQNLSASRPQDRQFILSSKKLLLSDSGFYLCAWLGGPETQYFGPGTRLLVL.

The V and J genes are TRBV18 and TRBJ1-1; D not certain. Trimming left V 2 bases short and J 3 bases short, with 7 bases between. Per germline, CDR1 KGHSH and CDR2 LQKENI. There are 13 residues in the CDR3. For the CDR3, the DNA is TGTGCCAGCTCACCAGGGAGGCACACTGAAGCTTTCTTT. Translation: CASSPGRHTEAFF.

The chain joins TRBV5-1 to TRBJ2-7, with 14 bases identical to TRBD2. The CDR3 consists of 15 residues. Germline V gene lookup returns CDR1 SGHRS and CDR2 YFSETQ. J lost 7 bases, V lost 4 bases, and 7 bases had no gene match. CDR3 nucleotides: TGCGCCAGCAGCGGATCGGGACTAGCGGGAGTTGAGCAGTACTTC. Its protein is CASSGSGLAGVEQYF.

This clonotype was detected ten times or more. The chain recombines TRBV5-1 with TRBJ2-7, with D tentatively TRBD2 (6 bases). The CDR3 is 15 residues long. Germline CDR1 and CDR2: SGHRS and YFSETQ. V lost 0 bases, J lost 3 bases, and 13 bases lay in between. CDR3 nucleotides: TGCGCCAGCAGCTTGGGTCGGGAGCGTCACTACGAGCAGTACTTC. This gives the protein CASSLGRERHYEQYF.

The rearrangement links TRBV19 to TRBJ1-5; no clear D gene. The CDR3 covers 12 residues. Germline CDR1 LNHDA, CDR2 SQIVND (reference sequence). V lost 4 bases to trimming and J lost 6 bases, with 7 bases between them. This chain's CDR3 is CASSKGLQPQHF. The CDR3 nucleotides read TGTGCCAGTAGTAAGGGTCTTCAGCCCCAGCATTTT.

This clonotype has ten or more counts. This chain uses TRBV28 with TRBJ2-7; TRBD1 aligns across 7 bases. Germline V CDR1 and CDR2: MDHEN, SYDVKM. The CDR3 sequence is 14 residues long. Trimming cost V 2 bases and J 2 bases; bases outside gene matches: 3. CDR3 coding DNA: TGTGCCAGCAGTTTAGACAGGGTTGCCTACGAGCAGTACTTC. Its protein product is CASSLDRVAYEQYF. The full variable domain, rest sourced from reference TRBV28 and TRBJ2-7, is DVKVTQSSRYLVKRTGEKVFLECVQDMDHENMFWYRQDPGLGLRLIYFSYDVKMKEKGDIPEGYSVSREKKERFSLILESASTNQTSMYLCASSLDRVAYEQYFGPGTRLTVT.

In this sample, this clonotype turned up a few times. The rearrangement links TRBV20-1 to TRBJ2-2; no clear D gene. CDR3 size: 12 residues. The germline V gene has CDR1 DFQATT and CDR2 SNEGSKA (reference sequence). V was trimmed by 3 bases and J by 3 bases, leaving 5 bases between them. The CDR3 spells CSARLDTGELFF. The DNA for the CDR3 is TGCAGTGCTAGGTTGGACACCGGGGAGCTGTTTTTT.

A remark on this clonotype: This may be a read error, as it is one base from a much larger clone. This chain uses TRBV2 with TRBJ2-5, with D unresolved. The CDR3 extends over 13 amino acids. The V and J ends lost 5 bases and 5 bases respectively, with 12 bases between them. CDR1 is SNHLY, CDR2 FYNNEI, per germline. The CDR3 reads CASSLVAWETQYF. CDR3 nucleotides: TGTGCCAGCAGTTTAGTTGCCTGGGAGACCCAGTACTTC.

This clonotype was seen many times. CDR3 region: CASREQGLVAFF. The CDR3, as DNA: TGTGCCAGCAGAGAACAGGGTTTGGTAGCTTTCTTT. The rearrangement joins TRBV2 to TRBJ1-1, with D tentatively TRBD1 (6 bases). V was clipped by 6 bases and J by 10 bases, with 15 bases between them. Germline CDR1 and CDR2: SNHLY and FYNNEI. CDR3 length equals 12 residues.

Note on this clonotype: Given a much more abundant clone one base away, this may be a read error. The gene calls are TRBV30 and TRBJ2-7; 11 nucleotides align to TRBD2. Germline V CDR1 and CDR2: GTSNPN, SVGIG (reference sequence). This CDR3 contains 14 residues. Here the CDR3 reads CSWSGTSGFYEQYF. In DNA form, the CDR3 reads TGTTCCTGGAGTGGGACTAGCGGTTTCTACGAGCAGTACTTC.

This clonotype showed up just once. Sequence at one end of the junction differs from germline and may be a read error. V is TRBV20-1 and J is TRBJ1-1, with D hard to call. Germline V CDR1 and CDR2: DFQATT, SNEGSKA (reference sequence). The length of the CDR3 is 13 residues. CDR3 amino acids: CGAREPYSTEAFF. The CDR3 DNA is TGCGGTGCTAGAGAGCCATATTCCACTGAAGCTTTCTTT.

The rearrangement uses TRBV18 and TRBJ1-1; TRBD1 might be the D (6 bases). The germline V gene encodes CDR1 KGHSH and CDR2 LQKENI. Trimming took off 3 bases at V and 4 bases at J, with 12 bases between the two ends. This CDR3 comprises 14 residues. CDR3: CASSPNREFTEAFF. CDR3 in DNA: TGTGCCAGCTCACCGAACAGGGAATTCACTGAAGCTTTCTTT.

The chain is built from TRBV7-3 and TRBJ2-1; D remains unclear. Germline V CDR1 and CDR2: SGHTA, FQGTGA. The ends were cut back, 1 base at V and 0 bases at J, with 4 bases in the middle. This CDR3 contains 14 residues. This CDR3 is CASSLSGSYNEQFF. CDR3 nucleotide sequence: TGTGCCAGCAGCTTAAGCGGCTCCTACAATGAGCAGTTCTTC.

This clonotype was counted at least ten times. The genes are TRBV15 and TRBJ2-7; 9 bases map to TRBD2. The germline V gene has CDR1 LNHNV and CDR2 YYDKDF (reference sequence). This CDR3 contains 16 residues. J was trimmed by 0 bases and V by 5 bases; bases with no gene match: 8. CDR3 residues: CATSPVRLAASYEQYF. In DNA form, the CDR3 reads TGTGCCACCAGCCCCGTGAGACTAGCGGCCTCCTACGAGCAGTACTTC.

This clonotype was counted once. V gene TRBV5-1 combines with J gene TRBJ2-7; possible D gene TRBD2, 6 bases. CDR1 is SGHRS and CDR2 is YFSETQ in the germline V gene. The CDR3 runs 13 residues. Trimming pared 2 bases from V and 2 bases from J, leaving 8 bases between. The CDR3 DNA follows: TGCGCCAGCAGCTTTAGGGAGGCCTACGAGCAGTACTTC. Translation gives CASSFREAYEQYF.

About this clonotype: A much larger clone lies a single base off, so this may be a read error. The V call is TRBV12-3 or TRBV12-4, the J call TRBJ1-2; 7 nucleotides align to TRBD1. V dropped 11 bases and J dropped 5; count of bases not matched to a gene: 11. This CDR3 is 13 amino acids long. The CDR3 here is CAGTATGKYGYTF. The CDR3 DNA reads as TGTGCCGGCACCGCGACAGGGAAGTATGGCTACACCTTC.

This clonotype was detected many times. V gene TRBV28 combines with J gene TRBJ2-6; D not certain. The germline V gene has CDR1 MDHEN and CDR2 SYDVKM. V gave up 4 bases and J gave up 0 bases, with 19 bases separating them. The CDR3 runs to 19 residues. The CDR3 protein is CASSSRMLTSSSGANVLTF. The CDR3 bases are TGTGCCAGCAGTTCCCGGATGCTAACCTCGTCCTCTGGGGCCAACGTCCTGACTTTC.